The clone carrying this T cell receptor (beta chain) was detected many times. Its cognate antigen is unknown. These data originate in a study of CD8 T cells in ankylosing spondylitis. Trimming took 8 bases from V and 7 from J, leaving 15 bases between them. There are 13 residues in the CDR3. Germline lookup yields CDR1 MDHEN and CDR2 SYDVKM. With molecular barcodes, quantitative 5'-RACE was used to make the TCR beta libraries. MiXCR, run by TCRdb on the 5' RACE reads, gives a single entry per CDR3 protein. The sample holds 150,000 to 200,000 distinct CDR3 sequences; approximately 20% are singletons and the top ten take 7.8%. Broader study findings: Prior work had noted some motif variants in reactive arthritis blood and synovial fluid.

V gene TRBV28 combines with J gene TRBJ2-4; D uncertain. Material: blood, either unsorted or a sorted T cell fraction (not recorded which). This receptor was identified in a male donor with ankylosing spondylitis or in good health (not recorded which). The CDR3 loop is CASLGLPRNIQYF. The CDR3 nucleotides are TGTGCCAGCCTCGGGCTCCCAAGGAACATTCAGTACTTC.